These 25 T cell receptor beta chains share one sample of origin, sequenced in a study of T cells in Graves' hyperthyroidism and ophthalmopathy. Amplified regions were TCR beta CDR3 sequences from RNA transcripts. Primed by the HTBI set, a first-round RT-PCR was run on the TCR CDR3. Using its own MiXCR run on the multiplex PCR reads, TCRdb lists one record per CDR3 protein. The table shows 500,000 to 550,000 distinct CDR3 sequences, with about 20% occurring only once. The material sequenced was blood. Receptors were obtained from a young man with Graves' hyperthyroidism.

The sample holds many counts of this clonotype. CDR3 region: CASSPNSGQPQHF. The CDR3 DNA is TGTGCCAGTAGCCCTAATTCCGGTCAGCCCCAGCATTTT. The V gene is TRBV19, the J gene TRBJ1-5; D unclear. The CDR3 totals 13 residues. CDR1 and CDR2 from the germline V gene are LNHDA and SQIVND (reference sequence). The V and J ends lost 6 bases and 6 bases respectively, with 12 bases between them.

The chain is built from TRBV6-1 and TRBJ2-7; 7 bases match TRBD2. The germline V gene has CDR1 MNHNS and CDR2 SASEGT. V was clipped by 2 bases and J by 5 bases; unmatched bases: 3. CDR3 length: 13 residues. The CDR3 DNA sequence: TGTGCCAGCAGTGAACTAGCGGAGGACGAGCAGTACTTC. Translation: CASSELAEDEQYF.

This clonotype came up many times. J is TRBJ1-1 and V is TRBV5-1, with D tentatively TRBD1 (5 bases). The ends were cut back, 4 bases at V and 4 bases at J, with 11 bases in the middle. Germline-derived CDR1 and CDR2 are SGHRS and YFSETQ. This CDR3 contains 13 residues. The CDR3 spells CASSLLTATEAFF. For the CDR3, the DNA is TGCGCCAGCAGCCTCCTGACAGCCACTGAAGCTTTCTTT.

At least ten counts were recorded for this clonotype. This chain connects TRBV20-1 to TRBJ1-1, with D tentatively TRBD1 (5 bases). CDR1 is DFQATT, CDR2 SNEGSKA, per germline (reference sequence). There are 17 residues in the CDR3. Trimming stripped 1 base from V and 1 base from J, with 19 bases between. The CDR3 DNA reads as TGCAGTGCTAGAGCCGGACACCACGGAACGGAGAACACTGAAGCTTTCTTT. Translated, it gives CSARAGHHGTENTEAFF.

This clonotype was counted many times. This chain uses TRBV28 with TRBJ2-7; the match to TRBD1 covers 8 bases. This CDR3 contains 16 residues. Germline V lookup: CDR1 MDHEN, CDR2 SYDVKM. The trim removed 1 base at V and 2 bases at J, leaving 7 bases unmatched. This chain's CDR3 is CASSLLTRDRPYEQYF. The CDR3 DNA reads TGTGCCAGCAGTTTATTGACCCGGGACAGGCCCTACGAGCAGTACTTC.

This clonotype was seen only a few times. One junction end disagrees with the germline gene, perhaps due to a read error. V usage is TRBV20-1 and J usage is TRBJ1-1, with D uncertain. Per germline, CDR1 DFQATT and CDR2 SNEGSKA (reference sequence). The CDR3 covers 11 residues. CDR3 nucleotides: TGCAGCCTAGATCAAAACACTGAAGCTCTCTTT. As protein: CSLDQNTEALF.

There are many counts of this clonotype. V is TRBV19 and J is TRBJ1-2; tentatively, D is TRBD1 (6 bases). V was cut by 4 bases and J by 0 bases, with 12 bases left in between. The CDR3 extends over 15 amino acids. Germline V gene sequence: CDR1 LNHDA, CDR2 SQIVND (reference sequence). The CDR3 region has the DNA TGTGCCAGTAGTACCGAGACAGGTTCTAACTATGGCTACACCTTC. Amino acids: CASSTETGSNYGYTF.

Worth noting for this clonotype: Being one base from a much bigger clone, this may be a read error. The chain recombines TRBV7-2 with TRBJ2-2; no clear D gene. CDR1 and CDR2 (germline): SGHTA, FQGNSA. The CDR3 covers 13 residues. CDR3 nucleotide sequence: TGTTCCAGCAGCCCCTATAACACCGGGGAGCTGTTTTTT. This codes for CSSSPYNTGELFF.

This clonotype was seen many times. The chain is built from TRBV27 and TRBJ2-5; D unresolved. V dropped 6 bases and J dropped 5 bases, with 13 bases sitting between them. The CDR3 length is 13 residues. The germline CDR1 and CDR2 sequences are MNHEY and SMNVEV (reference sequence). The CDR3 DNA is TGTGCCAGCAGCCCCCGGCAGAGGGAGACCCAGTACTTC. It is translated as CASSPRQRETQYF.

The chain employs TRBV20-1 and TRBJ2-5, with TRBD2 as a possible D gene (5 bases). V lost 5 bases and J 2 bases, leaving 12 bases between the germline ends. From germline, CDR1 is DFQATT and CDR2 SNEGSKA (reference sequence). The CDR3 spans 13 residues. As DNA, the CDR3 is TGCAGTGCTCAAACATGGGAGCAAGAGACCCAGTACTTC. Its protein is CSAQTWEQETQYF.

This clonotype has only a few counts. This chain joins TRBV4-1 and TRBJ2-7; perhaps TRBD1 as D (6 bases). Trimming removed 2 bases at V and 2 bases at J, with 13 bases between. Per germline, CDR1 MGHRA and CDR2 YSYEKL. The CDR3 contains 15 residues. CDR3 nucleotide sequence: TGCGCCAGCAGCCAAAACGAACAGGGTACCTACGAGCAGTACTTC. The encoded protein is CASSQNEQGTYEQYF.

This clonotype came up many times. The V call is TRBV6-1, the J call TRBJ1-2, with 7 bases aligning to TRBD1. V lost 1 base and J lost 5; bases outside the gene matches: 7. CDR1 and CDR2 (germline): MNHNS, SASEGT. This CDR3 is built from 15 residues. The CDR3 reads CASSEEVRGLYGYTF. In DNA, the CDR3 is TGTGCCAGCAGTGAAGAGGTTAGGGGGCTGTATGGCTACACCTTC.

Ten or more counts support this clonotype. The CDR3 spells CAWDRDMNTEAFF. The CDR3 DNA reads TGTGCCTGGGACAGGGACATGAACACTGAAGCTTTCTTT. The chain recombines TRBV30 with TRBJ1-1; 7 bases match TRBD1. The CDR3 loop spans 13 amino acids. Germline CDR1 is GTSNPN and CDR2 is SVGIG (reference sequence). V lost 5 bases, J lost 0 bases, and 3 bases stayed unmatched.

This clonotype was counted ten times or more. The V call is TRBV15, the J call TRBJ1-1; unclear D gene. The V gene lost 7 bases and the J gene lost 4 bases, with 13 bases spanning the gap. The CDR3 has 13 amino acids. Germline CDR1 LNHNV, CDR2 YYDKDF (reference sequence). The CDR3 here is CATTLPMATEAFF. CDR3 DNA: TGTGCCACCACCCTACCGATGGCCACTGAAGCTTTCTTT.

V gene TRBV10-1 combines with J gene TRBJ1-2; D perhaps matches TRBD1 (5 bases). CDR1 WNHNN and CDR2 SYGVQD come from the germline V gene (reference sequence). This CDR3 is built from 13 residues. Trimming stripped 2 bases from V and 2 bases from J, with 6 bases between. This CDR3 is CASSEHRNYGYTF. Written as DNA, the CDR3 is TGCGCCAGCAGTGAGCACAGGAACTATGGCTACACCTTC.

This clonotype occurred many times. This chain joins TRBV28 and TRBJ1-3; 9 nucleotides agree with TRBD1. V was pared by 4 bases and J by 1 base, with 8 bases of the junction left unmatched. CDR3 length: 17 residues. The germline gives CDR1 MDHEN, CDR2 SYDVKM. This CDR3 is CASSSLTGTGSGNTIYF. The CDR3 coding sequence is TGTGCCAGCAGTTCTTTGACCGGGACAGGGTCTGGAAACACCATATATTTT.

The chain is built from TRBV29-1 and TRBJ2-2; 8 bases fit TRBD1. Germline V gene lookup returns CDR1 SQVTM and CDR2 ANQGSEA. This CDR3 contains 15 residues. V lost 5 bases and J lost 0; bases outside the gene matches: 5. CDR3 residues: CSVTGGGSNTGELFF. The DNA for the CDR3 is TGCAGCGTTACAGGGGGAGGATCGAACACCGGGGAGCTGTTTTTT.

This chain links TRBV6-1 with TRBJ2-1; D not certain. V was pared by 4 bases and J by 0 bases, with 10 bases between. Per germline, CDR1 MNHNS and CDR2 SASEGT. The CDR3 is 15 residues long. The CDR3, as DNA: TGTGCCAGCAGTGTTGGCGCTAGCTCCTACAATGAGCAGTTCTTC. Protein product: CASSVGASSYNEQFF.

This clonotype was recorded at least ten times. The chain couples TRBV6-5 to TRBJ1-1; the D gene is possibly TRBD1 (5 bases). Trimming took off 0 bases at V and 4 bases at J, with 9 bases between the two ends. Germline CDR1 MNHEY, CDR2 SVGAGI. This CDR3 has 14 amino acids. CDR3 coding DNA: TGTGCCAGCAGTTACTCCAGGGCTAGCACTGAAGCTTTCTTT. This translates into CASSYSRASTEAFF.

The chain joins TRBV28 to TRBJ2-5; no firm D call. V gave up 6 bases and J gave up 5 bases, with 10 bases separating them. The CDR3 totals 12 residues. Germline CDR1 reads MDHEN; CDR2 reads SYDVKM. The DNA for the CDR3 is TGTGCCAGCAGCGCGGAAACGGAGACCCAGTACTTC. Residues: CASSAETETQYF.

The chain links TRBV4-2 to TRBJ1-5; possibly TRBD1 for D (5 bases). The germline V gene encodes CDR1 LGHNA and CDR2 YNFKEQ. The CDR3 length is 17 residues. Between the trimmed V and J ends, which lost 4 bases and 0 bases, there was a span of 16 bases. CDR3 in amino acids: CASSLFGGRYSNQPQHF. The CDR3 DNA follows: TGTGCCAGCAGCCTATTTGGGGGTCGGTATAGCAATCAGCCCCAGCATTTT.

The chain employs TRBV6-2 or TRBV6-3 and TRBJ2-5; 13 bases match TRBD2. The CDR3 spans 17 residues. Unmatched junction bases numbered 6, after V lost 5 bases and J lost 0 bases. The germline V gene has CDR1 MNHEY and CDR2 SVGEGT. CDR3 in amino acids: CASSAPGLAGDQETQYF. In DNA form, the CDR3 reads TGTGCCAGCAGTGCTCCTGGACTAGCGGGAGACCAAGAGACCCAGTACTTC.

V gene TRBV14 combines with J gene TRBJ1-1; D unclear. The germline V and J ends were trimmed by 4 bases and 11 bases, with 17 bases remaining between them. Germline assignment: CDR1 SGHDN and CDR2 FVKESK. The CDR3 has 13 amino acids. CDR3 in DNA: TGTGCCAGCAGCCTTTCTGAGGACCGGCGGGCTTTCTTT. Translated, it gives CASSLSEDRRAFF.

This clonotype showed up just a few times. The CDR3 loop reads CATSREGTISAYGYTF. The CDR3 nucleotides are TGTGCCACCAGCAGAGAAGGTACTATCTCGGCCTATGGCTACACCTTC. This chain links TRBV15 with TRBJ1-2; D remains ambiguous. The V and J ends lost 0 bases and 4 bases respectively, with 15 bases between them. CDR1 is LNHNV, CDR2 YYDKDF, per germline (reference sequence). The CDR3 has 16 amino acids.

The sample holds many counts of this clonotype. The chain recombines TRBV12-3 or TRBV12-4 with TRBJ2-7, with TRBD2 as a possible D gene (5 bases). This CDR3 has 13 residues. With 5 bases removed from V and 2 bases from J, the gap between germline ends came to 10 bases. CDR3 bases: TGTGCCAGCAGTCACTCCGGGGCCTACGAGCAGTACTTC. Protein: CASSHSGAYEQYF.